Listed below are T cell receptor beta chains from one sample, sequenced in a study of cytomegalovirus exposure and HLA in healthy donors. Repertoires were generated with immunoSEQ multiplex PCR, while TCRdb's copy carries only in-frame clones and drops some. The data show roughly 230,000 clones, approximately 91% seen once. The sequenced material came from PBMCs. The receptors were gathered from a girl aged 2 to 9 in good health and CMV-seronegative. Each CDR3 is given with its conserved first and last residue. A D gene is named only where the DNA matches it firmly. Clone size is shown for a subset of rows, as once, few, many or a class of expanded clone.

V: TRBV29-1
size: few
J: TRBJ2-5
D: TRBD1
CDR3: CSVEYQDRKTQYF
DNA: TGCAGCGTTGAATACCAGGACAGGAAGACCCAGTACTTC

V: TRBV27
size: once
J: TRBJ1-5
D: .
CDR3: CASSLSERQPQHF
DNA: TGTGCCAGCAGTTTATCAGAGAGACAGCCCCAGCATTTT

V: TRBV23-1
size: .
J: TRBJ2-3
D: TRBD2
CDR3: CASSQCELAGGCRVTDTQYF
DNA: TGCGCCAGCAGTCAATGTGAACTAGCGGGAGGATGTCGGGTCACAGATACGCAGTATTTT

V: TRBV19
size: once
J: TRBJ1-2
D: TRBD1
CDR3: CASSILQGAGGYTF
DNA: TGTGCCAGTAGTATTTTACAGGGGGCGGGCGGCTACACCTTC

V: TRBV6-1
size: once
J: TRBJ2-7
D: .
CDR3: CASRVGGEGYEQYF
DNA: TGTGCCAGCAGAGTAGGGGGGGAAGGGTACGAGCAGTACTTC

V: TRBV27
size: .
J: TRBJ2-1
D: TRBD2
CDR3: CASSITGTSGGRENEQFF
DNA: TGTGCCAGCAGTATCACCGGGACTAGCGGGGGGCGGGAGAATGAGCAGTTCTTC

V: TRBV28
size: .
J: TRBJ1-6
D: .
CDR3: CASSQDRSSYNSPLHF
DNA: TGTGCCAGCAGTCAAGACAGAAGCTCCTATAATTCACCCCTCCACTTT

V: TRBV6-6
size: .
J: TRBJ2-2
D: TRBD2
CDR3: CASSYLTSGRTGELFF
DNA: TGTGCCAGCAGTTACCTGACTAGCGGGAGAACCGGGGAGCTGTTTTTT

V: TRBV29-1
size: .
J: TRBJ2-7
D: TRBD2
CDR3: CSVSGTSSYEQYF
DNA: TGCAGCGTTAGCGGGACGAGCTCCTACGAGCAGTACTTC

V: TRBV10-3
size: .
J: TRBJ2-7
D: TRBD2
CDR3: CAIGGTSGSYEQYF
DNA: TGTGCCATCGGAGGGACTAGCGGGTCCTACGAGCAGTACTTC

V: TRBV15
size: .
J: TRBJ2-7
D: TRBD1
CDR3: CATSREGQGYEQYF
DNA: TGTGCCACCAGCAGGGAGGGACAGGGTTACGAGCAGTACTTC

V: TRBV27
size: .
J: TRBJ1-2
D: TRBD1
CDR3: CASSTDRAWDGYTF
DNA: TGTGCCAGCAGCACCGACAGGGCTTGGGATGGCTACACCTTC

V: TRBV21-1
size: .
J: TRBJ2-1
D: .
CDR3: CASSLFRPGNEQFF
DNA: TGTGCCAGCAGCCTGTTTCGACCAGGGAATGAGCAGTTCTTC

V: TRBV18
size: few
J: TRBJ2-5
D: .
CDR3: CASSPPSQETQYF
DNA: TGTGCCAGCTCACCACCTTCGCAAGAGACCCAGTACTTC

V: TRBV6-1
size: .
J: TRBJ2-7
D: .
CDR3: CASVRQVLVSEQYF
DNA: TGTGCCAGCGTTCGACAGGTACTGGTCTCCGAGCAGTACTTC

V: TRBV11-3
size: .
J: TRBJ2-7
D: TRBD2
CDR3: CASSLDPSGDYEQYF
DNA: TGTGCCAGCAGCTTAGACCCTAGCGGGGACTACGAGCAGTACTTC

V: TRBV5-5
size: few
J: TRBJ1-1
D: .
CDR3: CASSLARTVNTEAFF
DNA: TGTGCCAGCAGCTTGGCTCGGACAGTGAACACTGAAGCTTTCTTT

V: TRBV6-1
size: few
J: TRBJ2-7
D: TRBD2
CDR3: CASSEAAGPGGEQYF
DNA: TGTGCCAGCAGTGAAGCCGCAGGTCCCGGGGGGGAGCAGTACTTC

V: TRBV19
size: .
J: TRBJ2-6
D: .
CDR3: CASSILPSGANVLTF
DNA: TGTGCCAGTAGTATCCTCCCCTCTGGGGCCAACGTCCTGACTTTC

V: TRBV6-6
size: .
J: TRBJ1-4
D: .
CDR3: CASSLGQPNEKLFF
DNA: TGTGCCAGCAGTTTGGGACAACCTAATGAAAAACTGTTTTTT

V: TRBV30
size: .
J: TRBJ1-2
D: TRBD1
CDR3: CARTGMANYGYTF
DNA: TGTGCCCGGACAGGGATGGCTAACTATGGCTACACCTTC

V: TRBV2
size: .
J: TRBJ2-2
D: TRBD2
CDR3: CASTVTSGGPNTGELFF
DNA: TGTGCCAGCACTGTGACTAGCGGGGGGCCTAACACCGGGGAGCTGTTTTTT

V: TRBV7-8
size: once
J: TRBJ2-7
D: TRBD1
CDR3: CASSINTGAEQYF
DNA: TGTGCCAGCAGCATTAACACAGGGGCCGAGCAGTACTTC

V: TRBV28
size: .
J: TRBJ1-3
D: .
CDR3: CASRNRDLSGNTIYF
DNA: TGTGCCAGCCGGAACAGGGATCTCTCTGGAAACACCATATATTTT

V: TRBV6-5
size: .
J: TRBJ2-7
D: .
CDR3: CASLSGGISYEQYF
DNA: TGTGCCAGTTTGAGTGGCGGCATCTCCTACGAGCAGTACTTC

V: TRBV5-1
size: .
J: TRBJ2-1
D: TRBD2
CDR3: CASRWTSGGAGEQFF
DNA: TGCGCCAGCAGGTGGACTAGCGGGGGGGCCGGTGAGCAGTTCTTC

V: TRBV11-2
size: .
J: TRBJ1-2
D: TRBD1
CDR3: CASSLGRGRTDYGYTF
DNA: TGTGCCAGCAGCTTAGGGAGGGGGCGAACTGACTATGGCTACACCTTC

V: TRBV19
size: .
J: TRBJ1-5
D: TRBD1
CDR3: CASSETGTGGGNQPQHF
DNA: TGTGCCAGTAGTGAGACCGGGACAGGTGGTGGAAATCAGCCCCAGCATTTT

V: TRBV6-6
size: once
J: TRBJ2-7
D: TRBD2
CDR3: CASSYSSGIYEQYF
DNA: TGTGCCAGCAGTTATTCTAGCGGGATCTACGAGCAGTACTTC

V: TRBV19
size: .
J: TRBJ2-4
D: .
CDR3: CARDCHGGF
DNA: TGTGCCAGGGACTGCCACGGGGGCTTC

V: TRBV19
size: .
J: TRBJ2-1
D: TRBD2
CDR3: CASSDVTSGGYNEQFF
DNA: TGTGCCAGTAGTGACGTAACTAGCGGGGGCTACAATGAGCAGTTCTTC

V: TRBV18
size: .
J: TRBJ1-1
D: TRBD1
CDR3: CASSTLPGTVNTEAFF
DNA: TGTGCCAGCTCAACCCTCCCCGGGACAGTGAACACTGAAGCTTTCTTT

V: TRBV19
size: once
J: TRBJ2-7
D: .
CDR3: CASGSVAAGSYEQYF
DNA: TGTGCCAGTGGGAGTGTGGCGGCGGGCTCCTACGAGCAGTACTTC

V: TRBV15
size: once
J: TRBJ2-1
D: .
CDR3: CATSREGGKGNNEQFF
DNA: TGTGCCACCAGCAGAGAAGGCGGGAAGGGGAACAATGAGCAGTTCTTC

V: TRBV30
size: few
J: TRBJ1-1
D: .
CDR3: CAWRQIEAFF
DNA: TGTGCCTGGAGACAGATTGAAGCTTTCTTT

V: TRBV7-9
size: .
J: TRBJ1-3
D: .
CDR3: CASSPSAGSTGNTIYF
DNA: TGTGCCAGCAGCCCCTCGGCGGGGTCGACTGGAAACACCATATATTTT

V: TRBV5-1
size: .
J: TRBJ1-5
D: .
CDR3: CANPGHSNQPQHF
DNA: TGCGCCAACCCGGGACATAGCAATCAGCCCCAGCATTTT